A selection of T cell receptor beta chains follows, all from one sample in a study of T cells after yellow fever vaccination. TCRdb reprocessed the 5' RACE reads with MiXCR, giving one entry per CDR3 protein. The profile shows around 340,000 distinct CDR3 sequences, roughly an eighth of them singletons. Here the sequenced sample was CD4+ T cells sorted from PBMCs, taken 15 days after the yellow fever booster vaccination. These receptor sequences come from a man between 18 and 29 years old who received the YFV17D yellow fever vaccine. Both conserved end residues are part of each CDR3. A D gene is named only where the DNA matches it firmly. Not every row has a clone size; where given, it reads once, few, many or a size class.

.	TRBV19	.	TRBJ1-4	TGTGCCAGTAGGGACGGACCAACTAATGAAAAACTGTTTTTT	CASRDGPTNEKLFF
.	TRBV12-3/TRBV12-4	.	TRBJ2-6	TGTGCCAGCTGTATATCTGGGGCCAACGTCCTGACTTTC	CASCISGANVLTF
few	TRBV18	.	TRBJ1-2	TGTGCCAGCTCATTACAGGGTGTAAGCGGCTACACCTTC	CASSLQGVSGYTF
.	TRBV7-2	.	TRBJ2-5	TGTGCCAGCAGCTTTGCAGGGGGGCGCCCGTGGGAGACCCAGTACTTC	CASSFAGGRPWETQYF
few	TRBV10-3	.	TRBJ1-2	TGTGCCATCAGTCCGGAAGGGATCGGCTATGGCTACACCTTC	CAISPEGIGYGYTF
.	TRBV10-3	.	TRBJ2-3	TGTGCCATCAGGCCGGCAGGGGTTAGGAAGACAGATACGCAGTATTTT	CAIRPAGVRKTDTQYF
many	TRBV7-2	.	TRBJ2-1	TGTGCCAGCAGCTTAGCGGAATACAATGAGCAGTTCTTC	CASSLAEYNEQFF
few	TRBV3-1	TRBD1	TRBJ2-6	TGTGCCAGCAGCCAAGACCTCGGGACAGGGATCGCTGGGGCCAACGTCCTGACTTTC	CASSQDLGTGIAGANVLTF
many	TRBV15	TRBD1	TRBJ1-1	TGTGCCACCAGTTTGAACAGGGGGAACACTGAAGCTTTCTTT	CATSLNRGNTEAFF
few	TRBV7-8	TRBD1	TRBJ1-2	TGTGCCAGCAGCTTAGTGGTTGGGACAGGGGGCTTTAAGTATGGCTACACCTTC	CASSLVVGTGGFKYGYTF
.	TRBV5-1	TRBD1	TRBJ2-1	TGCGCCAGCAGCTCGCAGGGGGCCGTAGTCCATGAGCAGTTCTTC	CASSSQGAVVHEQFF
few	TRBV20-1	.	TRBJ2-4	TGCAGTGCTTCCATTATGCGGGTACTAGCCAAAAACATTCAGTACTTC	CSASIMRVLAKNIQYF
.	TRBV5-1	TRBD2	TRBJ2-3	TGCGCCAGCAGCCCCCAGGGAGCGGGGGGACCAGATACGCAGTATTTT	CASSPQGAGGPDTQYF
.	TRBV12-3/TRBV12-4	.	TRBJ2-2	TGTGCCAGCACCGACCCAGGGGGGCGGACCGGGGAGCTGTTTTTT	CASTDPGGRTGELFF
few	TRBV10-3	.	TRBJ2-1	TGTGCCATCAGTGAGGACCTGGACAATGAGCAGTTCTTC	CAISEDLDNEQFF
.	TRBV10-3	.	TRBJ2-7	TGTGCCATCAGGGACTCAGGACGGTACGAGCAGTACTTC	CAIRDSGRYEQYF
few	TRBV24-1	TRBD2	TRBJ2-5	TGTGCCACCAGTCCGGGGGGGCGGCAAGAGACCCAGTACTTC	CATSPGGRQETQYF
.	TRBV7-9	TRBD2	TRBJ2-3	TGTGCCAGCGGTCAGGGACTAGGTTCATCAGATACGCAGTATTTT	CASGQGLGSSDTQYF
few	TRBV20-1	TRBD1	TRBJ1-5	TGCAGTGCTAGAGACCCCCAGGGGGCAGCTAATCAGCCCCAGCATTTT	CSARDPQGAANQPQHF
.	TRBV5-1	TRBD2	TRBJ2-5	TGCGCCAGCAGGCTACTAGCGGGGGGTCTGGAGGAGACCCAGTACTTC	CASRLLAGGLEETQYF
.	TRBV4-1	TRBD2	TRBJ2-7	TGCGCCAGCAGCCACCCCGGGACTAGCAAACGCTACGAGCAGTACTTC	CASSHPGTSKRYEQYF
.	TRBV5-1	TRBD1	TRBJ1-3	TGCGCCAGCAGCTTGGGACAGGGAGGAAACACCATATATTTT	CASSLGQGGNTIYF
many	TRBV7-3	.	TRBJ1-1	TGTGCCAGCAGCAAAGACGGACGGATGAACACTGAAGCTTTCTTT	CASSKDGRMNTEAFF
few	TRBV28	TRBD1	TRBJ2-2	TGTGCCACCCACCGGGACAGGGCCCCGTTTACGAACACCGGGGAGCTGTTTTTT	CATHRDRAPFTNTGELFF
.	TRBV3-1	.	TRBJ1-2	TGTGCCAGCAGCCAAGGGAGGGGATGGTATGGCTACACCTTC	CASSQGRGWYGYTF
.	TRBV20-1	.	TRBJ2-3	TGCAGTGCTAGCGGGAGCACAAATACGCAGTATTTT	CSASGSTNTQYF
.	TRBV20-1	TRBD2	TRBJ2-5	TGCAGTGCCCCGCCAAGCGGGGGTCGGGAGACCCAGTACTTC	CSAPPSGGRETQYF
few	TRBV6-1	.	TRBJ1-5	TGTGCCAGCAAACGGGACAATTTGGAGAATCAGCCCCAGCATTTT	CASKRDNLENQPQHF
many	TRBV6-5	TRBD2	TRBJ2-5	TGTGCCAGCAGTTTAGGACTCGGGGGGGCCGGTGGAGAGACCCAGTACTTC	CASSLGLGGAGGETQYF
.	TRBV12-3/TRBV12-4	.	TRBJ1-1	TGTGCCAGCAGTTGGTCGATGAACACTGAAGCTTTCTTT	CASSWSMNTEAFF
.	TRBV7-2	.	TRBJ2-7	TGTGCCAGCAGCTTAGGGACAAGCTTCTACGAGCAGTACTTC	CASSLGTSFYEQYF
few	TRBV28	.	TRBJ2-1	TGTGCCAGCACCCCCGGGGCCCACAATGAGCAGTTCTTC	CASTPGAHNEQFF
.	TRBV19	.	TRBJ2-7	TGTGCCAGTAGTACCGACGGAACCTACGAGCAGTACTTC	CASSTDGTYEQYF
once	TRBV11-2	.	TRBJ1-1	TGTGCCAGCAGCTTAACGCGGGCGGCGATGAACACTGAAGCTTTCTTT	CASSLTRAAMNTEAFF
few	TRBV13	.	TRBJ2-3	TGTGCCAGCAGCTCAACCCTAGCGAGGAGCACAGATACGCAGTATTTT	CASSSTLARSTDTQYF
.	TRBV2	.	TRBJ2-5	TGTGCCAGCTCTTCCTCATCTTCCGGGGGCCAGACCCAGTACTTC	CASSSSSSGGQTQYF
many	TRBV5-1	TRBD1	TRBJ2-7	TGCGCCAGCAGCTTGTATAGTGCTGGGACAGGTGATGGCTCCTACGAGCAGTACTTC	CASSLYSAGTGDGSYEQYF
.	TRBV5-1	TRBD2	TRBJ2-5	TGCGCCAGCAGCAAACTAGCGGGGGAGCAAGAGACCCAGTACTTC	CASSKLAGEQETQYF
.	TRBV3-1	TRBD1	TRBJ1-6	TGTGCCAGCAGCCAGGGAGGGACAGGGTTCGGATCACCCCTCCACTTT	CASSQGGTGFGSPLHF
.	TRBV7-2	TRBD1	TRBJ1-1	TGTGCCAGCAGGGCCAGCCCGACAGGGGGCTGGACTGAAGCTTTCTTT	CASRASPTGGWTEAFF
.	TRBV6-2/TRBV6-3	.	TRBJ1-5	TGTGCCAGCAGTCCCCTCGGGCAGGGCGTCCAACCCCAGCATTTT	CASSPLGQGVQPQHF
.	TRBV6-5	.	TRBJ2-3	TGTGCCAGCAGTTATATGGGCAGCAGCACAGATACGCAGTATTTT	CASSYMGSSTDTQYF
many	TRBV5-1	TRBD1	TRBJ2-3	TGCGCCAGCAGTTCACAGGGGTCCACAGATACGCAGTATTTT	CASSSQGSTDTQYF
few	TRBV2	TRBD2	TRBJ2-5	TGTGCCAGCAGCCCGGGACTAGCGGGGTGGTACCAAGAGACCCAGTACTTC	CASSPGLAGWYQETQYF
few	TRBV29-1	.	TRBJ2-7	TGCAGCGTTGCCTCGAGCTCCTACGAGCAGTACTTC	CSVASSSYEQYF
few	TRBV20-1	.	TRBJ2-5	TGCAGTGCTAGAGGAAACGGCGGAGAGACCCAGTACTTC	CSARGNGGETQYF
few	TRBV6-5	.	TRBJ1-5	TGTGCCAGCAGTTACGACGGAAATAGCAATCAGCCCCAGCATTTT	CASSYDGNSNQPQHF
.	TRBV5-4	.	TRBJ1-1	TGTGCCAGCAGCTGGAGGCCAATGAACACTGAAGCTTTCTTT	CASSWRPMNTEAFF
.	TRBV7-9	.	TRBJ1-4	TGTGCCAGCAGCTTAGTAAGATCAACTAATGAAAAACTGTTTTTT	CASSLVRSTNEKLFF
many	TRBV12-3/TRBV12-4	.	TRBJ1-1	TGTGCCAGCGGGGTCCGTCTGAACACTGAAGCTTTCTTT	CASGVRLNTEAFF
.	TRBV7-3	TRBD2	TRBJ2-1	TGTGCCAGCAGCTCCCTAGCGGGGGGCCCCAATGAGCAGTTCTTC	CASSSLAGGPNEQFF
few	TRBV20-1	TRBD1	TRBJ1-2	TGCAGTGCCGGGGACAGGGGGACGCCTGGCTATGGCTACACCTTC	CSAGDRGTPGYGYTF
.	TRBV11-2	.	TRBJ1-2	TGTGCCAGCAGCGGACGGACAGCAGGGACCAACTATGGCTACACCTTC	CASSGRTAGTNYGYTF
few	TRBV24-1	.	TRBJ1-1	TGTGCCACCAGTGACGGACAGAAGAACACTGAAGCTTTCTTT	CATSDGQKNTEAFF
many	TRBV5-1	.	TRBJ2-3	TGCGCCAGCAGCTTCGGGGGCAGCACAGATACGCAGTATTTT	CASSFGGSTDTQYF